The following is a T cell receptor (beta chain) sequence with its context. PBMCs were collected from an approximately 9.3 ml volume of fresh peripheral blood. RNA transcripts served as the template for amplifying TCR beta CDR3 regions. Initially, a first-round RT-PCR of the TCR CDR3 employed the HTBI primer set. TCRdb called the multiplex PCR reads again in MiXCR, with one record for every CDR3 protein. This table has around 570,000 distinct CDR3 sequences, 20% appearing once. The sample belongs to a study of T cells in Graves' hyperthyroidism and ophthalmopathy. Study-level background: The authors collected peripheral blood at initial diagnosis, before any treatment.

The germline V gene has CDR1 KGHDR and CDR2 SFDVKD. The V gene lost 1 base and the J gene lost 1 base, with 6 bases spanning the gap. The CDR3 length is 15 residues. The specimen sequenced was blood. This chain links TRBV24-1 with TRBJ2-2; D uncertain. The source is a middle-aged man with Graves' ophthalmopathy. CDR3 DNA sequence: TGTGCCACCAGTGATTTAATTGGGAACACCGGGGAGCTGTTTTTT. Translation gives CATSDLIGNTGELFF.